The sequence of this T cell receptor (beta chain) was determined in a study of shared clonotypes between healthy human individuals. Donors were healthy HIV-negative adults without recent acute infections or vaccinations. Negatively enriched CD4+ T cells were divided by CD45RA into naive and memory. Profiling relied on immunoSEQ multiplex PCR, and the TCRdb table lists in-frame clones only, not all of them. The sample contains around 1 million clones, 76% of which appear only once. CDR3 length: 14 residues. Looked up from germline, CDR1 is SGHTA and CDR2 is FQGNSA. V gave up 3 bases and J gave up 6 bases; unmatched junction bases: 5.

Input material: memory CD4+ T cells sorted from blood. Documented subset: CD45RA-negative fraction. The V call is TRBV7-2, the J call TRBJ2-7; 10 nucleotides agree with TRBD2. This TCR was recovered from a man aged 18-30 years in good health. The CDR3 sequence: CASSFASGSGEQYF. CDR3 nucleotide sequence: TGTGCCAGCAGCTTTGCTAGCGGGAGTGGCGAGCAGTACTTC.